This T cell receptor beta chain was documented in a study of cytomegalovirus exposure and HLA in healthy donors. Across the whole study: Unique TCRs numbering about 87 million, obtained from HLA-typed donors, made up an early data release.

Study outcomes and limitations: Reported findings show TCR beta sequences accurately forecast HLA-A and HLA-B alleles in most subjects. A later analysis found common viral pathogens apparently linked to several of the most significant clusters.

It was with 60 Vbeta and 13 Jbeta primers that the PCR ran. Data came from immunoSEQ multiplex PCR; TCRdb stores just in-frame clones and leaves some out. This sample has more than 150,000 clones, with 81% found just once. Concerning this clone: Its antigen remains unidentified.

The sequencing sample was made of PBMCs. This sequence was found in a man aged 45-65 years in good health and CMV-seropositive.

In DNA form, the CDR3 reads TGCGCCAGCAGCCTCCATACGGGGAACACTGAAGCTTTCTTT. It specifies CASSLHTGNTEAFF. The V and J genes are TRBV4-3 and TRBJ1-1, with D unclear. This CDR3 is 14 amino acids long. Germline V CDR1 and CDR2: LGHNA, YSLEER. Trimming left V 4 bases short and J 1 base short, with 10 bases between.